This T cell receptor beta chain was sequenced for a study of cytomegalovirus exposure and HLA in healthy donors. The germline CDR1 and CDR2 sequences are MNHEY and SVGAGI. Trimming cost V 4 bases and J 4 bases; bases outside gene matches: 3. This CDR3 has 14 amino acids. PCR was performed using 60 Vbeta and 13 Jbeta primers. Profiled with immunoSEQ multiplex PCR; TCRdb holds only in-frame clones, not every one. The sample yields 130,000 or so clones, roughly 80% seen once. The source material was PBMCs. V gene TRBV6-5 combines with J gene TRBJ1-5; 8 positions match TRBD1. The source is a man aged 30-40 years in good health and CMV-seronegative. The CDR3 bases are TGTGCCAGCAGTTTTCGGACAGGGAATCAGCCCCAGCATTTT. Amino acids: CASSFRTGNQPQHF.